The next 15 T cell receptor beta chains were all read from a single sample in a study of T cells generated in artificial thymic organoids (TCRdb year 2017). Libraries came from 5' RACE. The sequencer listed for this sample is Illumina MiSeq. Separate semi-nested PCR amplifications were run for the TCRalpha and TCRbeta libraries, using Advantage 2 and reverse primers located in the TRAC or TRBC constant regions. The public reads were run again by TCRdb, first through fastp at Q25 and then through MiXCR, and only productive beta chains were kept. Each entry merges the rows of one CDR3 protein and shows their most common DNA and genes. This sample holds about 5,400 distinct CDR3 sequences; about 25% were observed only once. The leading ten clones occupy around 3.2% of the sample. The antigens of these receptors remain unknown. To build the artificial thymic organoids, human HSPCs were aggregated with MS5 murine stromal cells that had been transduced with human DLL1, and the aggregates were cultured at an air-liquid interface. FACS-purified CD34+CD3- hematopoietic stem and progenitor cells depleted of residual T cells were used to seed the organoids.

The specimen was naive CD8+ T cells grown in artificial thymic organoids from cord blood stem and progenitor cells. The meaning of the sample's cell subset or site label: CD3+TCRalphabeta+CD8SP T cells; for blood, CD45RO-CCR7+ naive CD8+ T cells. The receptors shown here come from a human donor who gave cord blood stem cells for thymic organoid culture, a cardiac surgery patient who gave postnatal thymus, or a blood donor (not recorded which).

On this clonotype itself: It may be a read error: a sequence one base away is much more abundant. This chain's CDR3 is CASRRDRAPHRNQPQHF. The CDR3 DNA sequence: TGTGCCAGCAGACGGGACAGGGCGCCTCATCGCAATCAGCCCCAGCATTTT. The genes are TRBV12-3 or TRBV12-4 and TRBJ1-5, with 9 bases identical to TRBD1. After removal of 6 bases from V and 2 bases from J, the junction contained 11 bases not matched to a gene. The CDR3 extends over 17 amino acids.

This clonotype is medium-sized (0.01 to 0.1%). This chain uses TRBV12-3 or TRBV12-4 with TRBJ2-1; either TRBD1 or TRBD2 may supply D (6 bases each). This CDR3 has 15 residues. V was clipped by 4 bases and J by 2 bases, with 12 bases between them. The CDR3 DNA follows: TGTGCCAGCAGTTGGGGGGCAGGGACCTACAATGAGCAGTTCTTC. Translating it yields CASSWGAGTYNEQFF.

By share, this clonotype ranks as medium-sized. The chain links TRBV6-2 or TRBV6-3 to TRBJ1-2, with D possibly TRBD1 on 5 matching bases. The CDR3 has 14 amino acids. V lost 5 bases, J lost 7 bases, and 17 bases lay in between. In germline, CDR1 is MNHEY, CDR2 SVGEGT. CDR3 region: CASSREPRRGGYTF. CDR3 sequence (DNA): TGTGCCAGCAGTCGAGAGCCCCGGAGGGGTGGCTACACCTTC.

This clonotype was found a few times. The chain joins TRBV4-3 to TRBJ1-5; the D is unclear. This CDR3 contains 11 residues. Germline V gene data show CDR1 as LGHNA and CDR2 as YSLEER. V dropped 3 bases and J dropped 10 bases, with 7 bases sitting between them. CDR3 amino acids: CASSQRNPQHF. The DNA for the CDR3 is TGCGCCAGCAGCCAGAGGAATCCCCAGCATTTT.

This clonotype is termed medium-sized (0.01 to 0.1%). J is TRBJ2-7 and V is TRBV6-5; D is possibly TRBD1 (7 bases). Trimming shortened V by 5 bases and J by 2 bases, and 19 bases separated the two germline ends. The CDR3 is 16 residues long. CDR1 and CDR2 from the germline V gene are MNHEY and SVGAGI. The CDR3 coding sequence is TGTGCCAGCAGTCCTGTTACAGGGGACTGTACCTACGAGCAGTACTTC. Protein product: CASSPVTGDCTYEQYF.

The chain joins TRBV6-4 to TRBJ1-1; no reliable D call. CDR1 is MRHNA and CDR2 is SNTAGT in the germline V gene. The CDR3 runs to 13 residues. Trimming stripped 2 bases from V and 0 bases from J, with 4 bases between. Here the CDR3 DNA reads TGTGCCAGCAGTGACAAAATGAACACTGAAGCTTTCTTT. Amino acid sequence: CASSDKMNTEAFF.

By proportion, this clonotype is medium-sized. The rearrangement uses TRBV6-5 and TRBJ1-6; a possible D gene is TRBD1 (6 bases). V gave up 2 bases and J gave up 7 bases, with 9 bases separating them. The CDR3 contains 14 residues. CDR1 MNHEY and CDR2 SVGAGI come from the germline V gene. The CDR3, as DNA: TGTGCCAGCAGTTACGGTCAGGGGAATTCACCCCTCCACTTT. Its translation is CASSYGQGNSPLHF.

The chain recombines TRBV4-3 with TRBJ2-5; unclear D gene. The CDR3 sequence is 16 residues long. The V end was cut by 2 bases, the J end by 2 bases, with 15 bases between. The germline gives CDR1 LGHNA, CDR2 YSLEER. The CDR3, as DNA: TGCGCCAGCAGCCAATCCGTTAGTCAGCTTCAAGAGACCCAGTACTTC. This translates into CASSQSVSQLQETQYF.

This clonotype came up many times. The rearrangement uses TRBV6-6 and TRBJ2-2; 11 bases match TRBD1. The CDR3 runs to 17 residues. The V gene end was trimmed by 6 bases and the J gene end by 7 bases; junction bases not matched to a gene: 13. Germline V lookup: CDR1 MNHNY, CDR2 SVGAGI (reference sequence). The CDR3 DNA sequence: TGTGCCAGCAGGTCCCCGGGACAGGGGGTCTGTATCGGGGAGCTGTTTTTT. This gives the protein CASRSPGQGVCIGELFF.

This clonotype was seen a handful of times. A much more abundant neighbour one base away suggests this may be a read error. The chain employs TRBV20-1 and TRBJ2-3; D might be TRBD1 (5 bases). The CDR3 length is 15 residues. The germline CDR1 and CDR2 sequences are DFQATT and SNEGSKA (reference sequence). V lost 1 base and J lost 2, with 13 bases in between. CDR3 nucleotides: TGCAGTGCTAGAGTAGGTGGGGCCTACACAGATACGCAGTATTTT. Residues: CSARVGGAYTDTQYF.

This clonotype is deemed medium-sized. V usage is TRBV24-1 and J usage is TRBJ1-1; D gene ambiguous. This CDR3 comprises 13 residues. The V gene lost 0 bases and the J gene lost 7 bases, with 8 bases spanning the gap. Germline V CDR1 and CDR2: KGHDR, SFDVKD. The CDR3 region is CATSDLGWGEAFF. The CDR3 nucleotides read TGTGCCACCAGTGATTTGGGGTGGGGTGAAGCTTTCTTT.

This clonotype is medium-sized in the sample. J is TRBJ2-1 and V is TRBV5-6, with TRBD1 identical over 8 bases. Looked up from germline, CDR1 is SGHDT and CDR2 is YYEEEE. The CDR3 covers 15 residues. V trimming: 4 bases; J trimming: 3 bases; junction bases outside the gene matches: 6. CDR3 region: CASSATGDGYNEQFF. For the CDR3, the DNA is TGTGCCAGCAGCGCGACAGGGGATGGCTACAATGAGCAGTTCTTC.

This clonotype counts as medium-sized. This chain links TRBV10-3 with TRBJ1-1; D is uncertain. Deletions cut 7 bases from V and 3 bases from J, with 12 bases between. CDR1 is ENHRY and CDR2 is SYGVKD in the germline V gene. The CDR3 spans 13 residues. The CDR3 reads CAITRRADTEAFF. CDR3 in DNA: TGTGCCATCACCCGGAGGGCGGACACTGAAGCTTTCTTT.

In its sample, this clonotype ranks as medium-sized. The rearrangement joins TRBV10-3 to TRBJ1-3; D remains ambiguous. Looked up from germline, CDR1 is ENHRY and CDR2 is SYGVKD. The CDR3 runs 13 residues. Trimming removed 3 bases from V and 3 bases from J, with 6 bases in between. CDR3 loop: CAISDLFGNTIYF. In DNA, the CDR3 is TGTGCCATCAGTGACCTCTTTGGAAACACCATATATTTT.

Within the sample, this clonotype is medium-sized. The V and J genes are TRBV12-3 or TRBV12-4 and TRBJ1-4; possibly TRBD1 for D (5 bases). This CDR3 is 14 amino acids long. Trimming shortened V by 6 bases and J by 4 bases, and 12 bases separated the two germline ends. The CDR3 spells CASSRGLCNEKLFF. CDR3 sequence (DNA): TGTGCCAGCAGCCGGGGACTCTGTAATGAAAAACTGTTTTTT.